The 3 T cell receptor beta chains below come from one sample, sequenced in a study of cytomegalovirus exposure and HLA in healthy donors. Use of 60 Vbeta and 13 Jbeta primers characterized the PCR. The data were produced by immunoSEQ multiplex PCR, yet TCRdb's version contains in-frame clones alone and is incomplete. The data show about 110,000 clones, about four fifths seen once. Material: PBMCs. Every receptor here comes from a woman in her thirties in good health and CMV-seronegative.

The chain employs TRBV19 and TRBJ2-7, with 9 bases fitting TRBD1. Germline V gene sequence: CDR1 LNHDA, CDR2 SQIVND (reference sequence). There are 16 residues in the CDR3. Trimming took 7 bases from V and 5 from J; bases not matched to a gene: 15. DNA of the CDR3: TGTGCCAGTACCCGATCTTCCGGGGACAGGGTACACGAGCAGTACTTC. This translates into CASTRSSGDRVHEQYF.

DNA for the CDR3: TGCGCCAGCAGCTTGGCCTCAGGGGCTGGAAACACCATATATTTT. Translation gives CASSLASGAGNTIYF. The V gene is TRBV5-1, the J gene TRBJ1-3, with a tentative D call TRBD1 (6 bases). The CDR3 sequence is 15 residues long. The V end lost 0 bases, the J end lost 2 bases, and 9 bases lay between the germline ends. The germline V gene encodes CDR1 SGHRS and CDR2 YFSETQ.

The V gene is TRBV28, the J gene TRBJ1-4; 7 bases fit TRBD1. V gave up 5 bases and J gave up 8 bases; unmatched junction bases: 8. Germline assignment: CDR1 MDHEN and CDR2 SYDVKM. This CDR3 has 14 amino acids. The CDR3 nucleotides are TGTGCCAGCAGTCGACAGGGCGTAAAAGAAAAACTGTTTTTT. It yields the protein CASSRQGVKEKLFF.